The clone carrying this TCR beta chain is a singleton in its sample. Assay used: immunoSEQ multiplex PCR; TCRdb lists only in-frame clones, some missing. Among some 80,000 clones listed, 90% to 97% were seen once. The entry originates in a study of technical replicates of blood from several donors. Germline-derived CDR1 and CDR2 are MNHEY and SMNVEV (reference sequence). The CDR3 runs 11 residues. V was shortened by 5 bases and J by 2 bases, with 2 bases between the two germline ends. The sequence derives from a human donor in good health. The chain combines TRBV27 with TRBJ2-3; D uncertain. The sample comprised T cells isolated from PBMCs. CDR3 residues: CASSHTDTQYF. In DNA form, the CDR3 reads TGTGCCAGCAGTCACACAGATACGCAGTATTTT.